The 3 T cell receptor beta chains listed next were all sequenced from one sample in a study of Graves' ophthalmopathy and Graves' hyperthyroidism. RNA served as the template for amplifying TCR beta CDR3 regions. The workflow started with a first-round RT-PCR run with HTBI primers and then moved on to a second-round multiplex PCR. TCRdb called the multiplex PCR reads again in MiXCR, with one record for every CDR3 protein. The repertoire includes 560,000 or so distinct CDR3 sequences, under 40% of them detected once, and 3.5% to 4.5% sits in the top ten. Sequencing input: peripheral blood or thyroid tissue (not recorded which). The receptors were gathered from an adult man with Graves' hyperthyroidism.

This clonotype was observed at least ten times. A single base separates this from a much larger clone, so it may be a read error. The chain couples TRBV2 to TRBJ1-1; D unresolved. There are 11 residues in the CDR3. The V gene's germline CDR1 is SNHLY and CDR2 FYNNEI. V dropped 10 bases and J dropped 0 bases, with 6 bases sitting between them. The CDR3 loop is CATIMNTEAFF. CDR3 sequence (DNA): TGTGCCACCATCATGAACACTGAAGCTTTCTTT.

This clonotype was detected ten times or more. This chain uses TRBV20-1 with TRBJ1-4; D possibly corresponds to TRBD1 (5 bases). Deletions cut 3 bases from V and 8 bases from J, with 16 bases between. Germline values: CDR1 DFQATT, CDR2 SNEGSKA (reference sequence). This CDR3 spans 14 amino acids. CDR3 protein: CSARLIGAIEKLFF. CDR3 coding DNA: TGCAGTGCTAGGCTAATAGGGGCCATCGAAAAACTGTTTTTT.

This clonotype was recorded once. The CDR3 protein is CASSRVGSYEQYF. CDR3 bases: TGTGCCAGCAGTCGGGTTGGCTCCTACGAGCAGTACTTC. The chain recombines TRBV7-2 with TRBJ2-7; D not resolved. The CDR3 is 13 amino acids. The germline CDR1 and CDR2 sequences are SGHTA and FQGNSA. The V gene lost 6 bases and the J gene lost 0 bases, with 9 bases spanning the gap.